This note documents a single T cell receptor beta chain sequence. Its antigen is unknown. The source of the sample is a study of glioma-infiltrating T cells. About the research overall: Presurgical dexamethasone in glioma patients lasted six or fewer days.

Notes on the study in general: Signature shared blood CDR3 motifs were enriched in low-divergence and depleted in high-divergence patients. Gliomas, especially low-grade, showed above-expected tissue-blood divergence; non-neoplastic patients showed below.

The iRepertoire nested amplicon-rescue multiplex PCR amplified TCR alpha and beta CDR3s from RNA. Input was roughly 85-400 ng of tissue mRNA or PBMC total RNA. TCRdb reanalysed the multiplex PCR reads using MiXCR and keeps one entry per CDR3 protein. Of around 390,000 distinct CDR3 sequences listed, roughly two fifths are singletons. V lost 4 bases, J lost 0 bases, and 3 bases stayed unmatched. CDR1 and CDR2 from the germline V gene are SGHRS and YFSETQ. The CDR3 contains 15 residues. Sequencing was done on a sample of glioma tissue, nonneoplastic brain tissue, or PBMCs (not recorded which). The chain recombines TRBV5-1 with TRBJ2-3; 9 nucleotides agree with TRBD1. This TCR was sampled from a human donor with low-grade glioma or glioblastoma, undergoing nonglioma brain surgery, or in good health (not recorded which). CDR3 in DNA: TGCGCCAGCAGCGTGGGACAGGGAAGCACAGATACGCAGTATTTT. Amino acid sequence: CASSVGQGSTDTQYF. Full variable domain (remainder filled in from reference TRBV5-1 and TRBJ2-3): KAGVTQTPRYLIKTRGQQVTLSCSPISGHRSVSWYQQTPGQGLQFLFEYFSETQRNKGNFPGRFSGRQFSNSRSEMNVSTLELGDSALYLCASSVGQGSTDTQYFGPGTRLTVL.